A selection of T cell receptor beta chains follows, all from one sample in a study of OX40 agonist ivuxolimab in advanced cancers. This table comes from immunoSEQ multiplex PCR, and its TCRdb copy is limited to in-frame clones, with some not included. The sample has 25,000 to 35,000 clones; approximately 91% are singletons. The sample consisted of CD4+ or CD8+ T cells sorted from blood, taken in a trial of the OX40 agonist ivuxolimab. These receptors were collected from an adult with an advanced solid tumor such as melanoma, head and neck, liver or kidney cancer. Each CDR3 is given with its conserved first and last residue. The order of the fields is J gene, D gene, V gene, clone size, CDR3 DNA, CDR3 protein. A D gene is named only where the DNA matches it firmly. Expanded clones get a size class; other rows say once, few or many, or leave the size out.

TRBJ2-1,-,TRBV4-3,-,TGCGCCAGCAGCCAAGATCCCACCGCATTTCTCTCCTACAATGAGCAGTTCTTC,CASSQDPTAFLSYNEQFF
TRBJ2-2,-,TRBV10-1,once,TGCGCCAGCAGTGAGTCGGGTATAACCGGGGAGCTGTTTTTT,CASSESGITGELFF
TRBJ2-7,-,TRBV18,-,TGTGCCAGCTCACCGGACAGCTCCTACGAGCAGTACTTC,CASSPDSSYEQYF
TRBJ1-2,-,TRBV6-4,-,TGTGCCAGCAGTGACGGACGGGGCCCTAACTATGGCTACACCTTC,CASSDGRGPNYGYTF
TRBJ1-5,-,TRBV10-2,-,TGCGCCAGCGGAAAAAACAGGGCTCTCAATCAGCCCCAGCATTTT,CASGKNRALNQPQHF
TRBJ1-1,-,TRBV9,-,TGTGCCAGCAGCAGAGGAATGAACACTGAAGCTTTCTTT,CASSRGMNTEAFF
TRBJ1-4,-,TRBV10-3,-,TGTGCCATCAGTGAGGGGCAGGGGAGTGAAAAACTGTTTTTT,CAISEGQGSEKLFF
TRBJ1-5,-,TRBV2,-,TGTGCCAGCAGTGAAGTACAGGGTAGTCAGCCCCAGCATTTT,CASSEVQGSQPQHF
TRBJ2-5,-,TRBV9,-,TGTGCCAGCAGCGCCCAAGGGAACCAAGAGACCCAGTACTTC,CASSAQGNQETQYF
TRBJ2-7,TRBD2,TRBV2,-,TGTGCCAGCAGAGCCACTAGCGAGAGTGGGTACGAGCAGTACTTC,CASRATSESGYEQYF
TRBJ2-7,TRBD1,TRBV27,-,TGTGCCAGCAGGGGGAGACAGGGGGCAACCTACGAGCAGTACTTC,CASRGRQGATYEQYF
TRBJ2-1,TRBD2,TRBV7-9,-,TGTGCCAGCAGCCCTAGCGGACCGAATGAGCAGTTCTTC,CASSPSGPNEQFF
TRBJ2-2,-,TRBV5-4,-,TGTGCCAGCAGCTTGCTACTTACGAACACCGGGGAGCTGTTTTTT,CASSLLLTNTGELFF
TRBJ1-1,TRBD1,TRBV9,-,TGTGCCAGCAGCGCGTCCACGGGACAGGGTACTGAAGCTTTCTTT,CASSASTGQGTEAFF
TRBJ2-1,-,TRBV6-5,-,TGTGCCAGCAGCTGGGGGCTAGCGTCCAATGAGCAGTTCTTC,CASSWGLASNEQFF
TRBJ2-3,-,TRBV9,-,TGTGCCAGCAGCGCGGGCGGCGGGAGCACAGATACGCAGTATTTT,CASSAGGGSTDTQYF
TRBJ2-1,TRBD2,TRBV28,-,TGTGCCAGCAGTTTCCTAGGGACTAGCGGAAACAATGAGCAGTTCTTC,CASSFLGTSGNNEQFF
TRBJ1-1,-,TRBV21-1,-,TGTGCCAGCAGCAAAGCGCTTTGTATTGAGGGGAAGAACACTGAAGCTTTCTTT,CASSKALCIEGKNTEAFF
TRBJ1-1,-,TRBV28,-,TGTGCCAGCAGTCCGGAGGACACTGAAGCTTTCTTT,CASSPEDTEAFF
TRBJ2-5,TRBD2,TRBV4-1,once,TGCGCCAGCAGCCAAGTTGACGGGACTAGCGGAGAGACCCAGTACTTC,CASSQVDGTSGETQYF
TRBJ1-5,-,TRBV19,-,TGTGCCGCCACCCAAGTCCATCGGGGGGCGGTTAGCAATCAGCCCCAGCATTTT,CAATQVHRGAVSNQPQHF
TRBJ2-7,TRBD2,TRBV13,-,TGTGCCAGCAGCTTCAGCAGCGGGACGGCCGCCTACGAGCAGTACTTC,CASSFSSGTAAYEQYF
TRBJ2-2,TRBD2,TRBV5-1,-,TGCGCCAGCAGCCCTTCGACTAGCGGGACCCGCCGCGGGGAGCTGTTTTTT,CASSPSTSGTRRGELFF
TRBJ2-1,-,TRBV23-1,-,TGCGCCAGCAGTCAATCTGGAGGGGGTGAGCAGTTCTTC,CASSQSGGGEQFF
TRBJ2-7,TRBD2,TRBV4-1,-,TGCGCCAGCAGCCAAGATCTAGGGGGGGGACTAGCGGGGATCTACGAGCAGTACTTC,CASSQDLGGGLAGIYEQYF
TRBJ1-3,-,TRBV19,-,TGTGCCAGTAGTATTGACTTTCGGACAGCTGGAAACACCATATATTTT,CASSIDFRTAGNTIYF
TRBJ2-7,-,TRBV4-1,-,TGCGCCAGCAGGGACCCACGAAAGTCCGAGCAGTACTTC,CASRDPRKSEQYF
TRBJ2-7,TRBD1,TRBV4-1,-,TGCGCCAGCAGCCAAGGGGACAGGGGCTACGAGCAGTACTTC,CASSQGDRGYEQYF
TRBJ2-7,-,TRBV19,-,TGTGCCAGTAGTATAGGGGGAAACTCCTACGAGCAGTACTTC,CASSIGGNSYEQYF
TRBJ1-2,-,TRBV7-9,-,TGTGCCAGCAGCCCATATCGGGTTTTAGACTATGGCTACACCTTC,CASSPYRVLDYGYTF
TRBJ1-2,TRBD1,TRBV2,-,TGTGCCAGCGGAGGACAGGGCTCCAACTATGGCTACACCTTC,CASGGQGSNYGYTF
TRBJ2-1,-,TRBV19,-,TGTGCCAGTACTCCGACGGGGGGCAGTCGGGAGCAGTTCTTC,CASTPTGGSREQFF